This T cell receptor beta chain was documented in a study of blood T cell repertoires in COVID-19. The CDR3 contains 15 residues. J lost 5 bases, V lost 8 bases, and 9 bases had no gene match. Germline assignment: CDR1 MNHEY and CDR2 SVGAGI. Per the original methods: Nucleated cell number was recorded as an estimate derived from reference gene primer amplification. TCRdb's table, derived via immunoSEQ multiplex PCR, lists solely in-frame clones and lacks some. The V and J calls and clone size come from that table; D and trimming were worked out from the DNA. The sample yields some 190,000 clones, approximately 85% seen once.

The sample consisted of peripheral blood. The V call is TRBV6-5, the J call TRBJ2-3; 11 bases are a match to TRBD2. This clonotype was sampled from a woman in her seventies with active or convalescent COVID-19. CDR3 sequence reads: CASLGLAGWGDTQYF. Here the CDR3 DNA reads TGTGCCAGCTTAGGACTAGCGGGTTGGGGAGATACGCAGTATTTT.